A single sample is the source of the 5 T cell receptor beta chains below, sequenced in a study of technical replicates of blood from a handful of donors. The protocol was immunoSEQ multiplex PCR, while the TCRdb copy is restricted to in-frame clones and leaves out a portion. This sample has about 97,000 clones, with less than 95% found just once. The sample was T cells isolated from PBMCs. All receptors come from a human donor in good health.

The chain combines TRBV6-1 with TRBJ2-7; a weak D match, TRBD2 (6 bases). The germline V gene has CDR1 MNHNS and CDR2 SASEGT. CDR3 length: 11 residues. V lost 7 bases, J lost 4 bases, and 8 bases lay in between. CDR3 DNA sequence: TGTGCCAGCAATCGGGGGTACGAGCAGTACTTC. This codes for CASNRGYEQYF.

CDR3 amino acids: CASSLYRGDTEAFF. The CDR3 DNA follows: TGTGCCAGCAGCTTATACCGGGGGGACACTGAAGCTTTCTTT. The chain combines TRBV7-8 with TRBJ1-1, with a tentative D call TRBD1 (5 bases). The CDR3 length is 14 residues. The V end was cut by 2 bases, the J end by 3 bases, with 10 bases between. Germline V gives CDR1 SGHVS, CDR2 FQNEAQ. Complete variable domain (other parts from reference TRBV7-8 and TRBJ1-1): GAGVSQSPRYKVAKRGQDVALRCDPISGHVSLFWYQQALGQGPEFLTYFQNEAQLDKSGLPSDRFFAERPEGSVSTLKIQRTQQEDSAVYLCASSLYRGDTEAFFGQGTRLTVV.

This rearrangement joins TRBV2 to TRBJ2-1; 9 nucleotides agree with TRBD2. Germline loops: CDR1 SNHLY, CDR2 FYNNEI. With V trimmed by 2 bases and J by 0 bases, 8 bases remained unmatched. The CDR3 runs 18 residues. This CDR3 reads CASSELAGTGGSYNEQFF. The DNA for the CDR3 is TGTGCCAGCAGTGAACTAGCGGGAACGGGGGGCTCCTACAATGAGCAGTTCTTC.

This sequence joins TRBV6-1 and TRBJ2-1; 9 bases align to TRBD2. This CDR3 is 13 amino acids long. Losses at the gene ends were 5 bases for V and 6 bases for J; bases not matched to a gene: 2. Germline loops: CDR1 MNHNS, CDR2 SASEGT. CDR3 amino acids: CASSFSGSNEQFF. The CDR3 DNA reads TGTGCCAGCAGTTTTAGCGGGAGCAATGAGCAGTTCTTC.

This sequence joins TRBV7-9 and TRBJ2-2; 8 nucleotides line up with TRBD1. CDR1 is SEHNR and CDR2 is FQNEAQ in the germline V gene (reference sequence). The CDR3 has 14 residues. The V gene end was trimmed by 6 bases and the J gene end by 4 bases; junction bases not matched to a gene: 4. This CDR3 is CASRPTGGTGELFF. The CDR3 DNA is TGTGCCAGCAGGCCCACAGGGGGCACCGGGGAGCTGTTTTTT. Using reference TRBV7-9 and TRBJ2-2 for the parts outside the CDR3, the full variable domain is DTGVSQNPRHKITKRGQNVTFRCDPISEHNRLYWYRQTLGQGPEFLTYFQNEAQLEKSRLLSDRFSAERPKGSFSTLEIQRTEQGDSAMYLCASRPTGGTGELFFGEGSRLTVL.